A selection of T cell receptor beta chains follows, all from one sample in a study of blood T cell repertoires in COVID-19. The data were produced by immunoSEQ multiplex PCR, yet TCRdb's version contains in-frame clones alone and is incomplete. The sample has about 270,000 clones, about nine tenths seen once. The sample consisted of PBMCs or T cells enriched from blood (not recorded which). These receptors all stem from a woman in her thirties with acute COVID-19. Each CDR3 is given with its conserved first and last residue. A D gene is named only where the DNA matches it firmly. Size values are once, few and many counts, or a class for expanded clones, and some rows have none.

>.|.|TRBV10-1|TRBJ2-7
CASSGQLAGGEQYF
TGCGCCAGCAGTGGCCAGTTAGCCGGTGGTGAGCAGTACTTC
>.|.|TRBV6-6|TRBJ2-2
CASSWDWGNTGELFF
TGTGCCAGCAGCTGGGATTGGGGCAACACCGGGGAGCTGTTTTTT
>.|.|TRBV5-6|TRBJ2-3
CASSPLLDSEGTDTQYF
TGTGCCAGCAGCCCGCTCCTCGACAGTGAAGGCACAGATACGCAGTATTTT
>.|.|TRBV3-1/TRBV3-2|TRBJ1-2
CASSLTQANFNYGYTF
TGTGCCAGCAGCCTCACACAGGCGAATTTTAACTATGGCTACACCTTC
>TRBD1|few|TRBV12-5|TRBJ1-3
CASTQGSVGNTIYF
TGTGCTAGTACACAGGGGTCGGTTGGAAACACCATATATTTT
>.|.|TRBV7-9|TRBJ2-7
CASSPLSEQYF
TGTGCCAGCAGCCCACTGTCCGAGCAGTACTTC
>.|once|TRBV27|TRBJ1-1
CASSFSGLNTEAFF
TGTGCCAGCAGTTTTTCAGGGTTGAACACTGAAGCTTTCTTT
>TRBD1|.|TRBV6-5|TRBJ1-5
CASSRTGGLYQPQHF
TGTGCCAGCAGCCGGACAGGGGGGCTTTATCAGCCCCAGCATTTT
>TRBD2|.|TRBV28|TRBJ2-1
CASSSEVAGGLGSYNEQFF
TGTGCCAGCAGTTCAGAGGTAGCGGGGGGTCTGGGCTCCTACAATGAGCAGTTCTTC
>TRBD1|.|TRBV18|TRBJ1-4
CASSSGTANEKLFF
TGTGCCAGCTCATCCGGGACAGCGAATGAAAAACTGTTTTTT
>TRBD1|.|TRBV6-5|TRBJ1-4
CASSWTGEEEKLFF
TGTGCCAGCAGCTGGACAGGGGAGGAAGAAAAACTGTTTTTT
>TRBD2|.|TRBV2|TRBJ2-2
CASSSGNGRGELFF
TGTGCCAGCAGTAGCGGGAACGGAAGGGGGGAGCTGTTTTTT
>.|.|TRBV24-1|TRBJ2-3
CATSVGEDRDFTDTQYF
TGTGCCACCAGTGTCGGAGAGGACAGAGACTTCACAGATACGCAGTATTTT
>.|.|TRBV7-2|TRBJ1-5
CASSNPIPNQPQHF
TGTGCCAGCAGCAATCCAATCCCCAATCAGCCCCAGCATTTT
>.|.|TRBV7-3|TRBJ2-3
CASSPKADSGGTDTQYF
TGTGCCAGCAGCCCAAAAGCGGACTCTGGGGGCACAGATACGCAGTATTTT
>TRBD2|once|TRBV19|TRBJ2-1
CASGGTSGRVYNEQFF
TGTGCCAGTGGAGGGACTAGCGGGAGAGTTTACAATGAGCAGTTCTTC
>.|.|TRBV6-5|TRBJ2-2
CASRGQGLTGELFF
TGTGCCAGCAGAGGGCAGGGTTTAACCGGGGAGCTGTTTTTT
>TRBD2|.|TRBV20-1|TRBJ2-2
CSASPGLDSTGELFF
TGCAGTGCTAGTCCAGGACTAGATAGCACCGGGGAGCTGTTTTTT
>.|.|TRBV19|TRBJ1-2
CASSKKTRYGYTF
TGTGCCAGTAGCAAAAAGACACGGTATGGCTACACCTTC
>.|.|TRBV10-2|TRBJ1-4
CASYGTYNEKLFF
TGCGCCAGCTACGGGACATATAATGAAAAACTGTTTTTT
>.|.|TRBV29-1|TRBJ2-5
CSVERFEETQYF
TGCAGCGTTGAGCGCTTCGAGGAGACCCAGTACTTC
>.|.|TRBV12-5|TRBJ1-1
CASGIQGAAEAFF
TGTGCTAGTGGTATACAGGGAGCGGCTGAAGCTTTCTTT
>.|.|TRBV19|TRBJ1-1
CASTTDGSEAFF
TGTGCCAGTACCACGGACGGGAGTGAAGCTTTCTTT
>TRBD1|.|TRBV15|TRBJ2-5
CATSRATGVETQYF
TGTGCCACCAGCAGAGCCACAGGGGTAGAGACCCAGTACTTC
>.|.|TRBV25-1|TRBJ2-3
CASSGQGADTQYF
TGTGCCAGCAGTGGGCAGGGCGCAGATACGCAGTATTTT
>TRBD1|.|TRBV28|TRBJ1-1
CASRLQGATEAFF
TGTGCCAGCCGCCTCCAGGGGGCCACTGAAGCTTTCTTT
>.|.|TRBV15|TRBJ2-4
CATSITDSSKNIQYF
TGTGCCACCAGCATCACCGACAGTTCCAAAAACATTCAGTACTTC
>TRBD2|.|TRBV5-1|TRBJ2-7
CASSLPPPGTINEQYF
TGCGCCAGCAGCTTGCCGCCCCCGGGGACTATCAACGAGCAGTACTTC
>.|.|TRBV4-1|TRBJ1-2
CASSQEWLQGYGYTF
TGCGCCAGCAGCCAAGAATGGCTGCAGGGTTACGGCTACACCTTC
>TRBD1|once|TRBV18|TRBJ1-2
CASSLPTGVGYGYTF
TGTGCCAGCTCACTCCCGACAGGGGTGGGGTATGGCTACACCTTC
>TRBD2|.|TRBV9|TRBJ2-3
CASSVAASGSGTDTQYF
TGTGCCAGCAGCGTAGCCGCTAGCGGGAGTGGCACAGATACGCAGTATTTT
>.|once|TRBV5-1|TRBJ1-1
CASSLERARGNAEAFF
TGCGCCAGCAGCTTGGAGCGGGCACGGGGGAACGCTGAAGCTTTCTTT
>.|.|TRBV19|TRBJ1-4
CASNPEGSPAATNEKLFF
TGTGCCAGTAACCCCGAGGGCAGCCCAGCTGCAACTAATGAAAAACTGTTTTTT
>.|.|TRBV14|TRBJ1-2
CASSPHLDSLNYGYTF
TGTGCCAGCAGCCCACATCTGGACAGTTTAAACTATGGCTACACCTTC
>.|once|TRBV4-1|TRBJ2-1
CASSQARSYNEQFF
TGCGCCAGCAGCCAGGCGAGGTCCTACAATGAGCAGTTCTTC
>.|.|TRBV18|TRBJ1-1
CASSPYVGDMNTEAFF
TGTGCCAGCTCACCCTATGTGGGGGACATGAACACTGAAGCTTTCTTT
>TRBD2|.|TRBV4-3|TRBJ2-7
CASSQYQILAGESYEQYF
TGCGCCAGCAGCCAATACCAGATACTAGCGGGAGAATCCTACGAGCAGTACTTC
>TRBD2|.|TRBV5-1|TRBJ2-1
CASSLVLAGSEQFF
TGCGCCAGCAGCTTGGTACTAGCGGGGTCTGAGCAGTTCTTC
>.|.|TRBV11-3|TRBJ1-6
CASSLGGLSPLHF
TGTGCCAGCAGCTTAGGAGGATTATCACCCCTCCACTTT
>.|.|TRBV5-8|TRBJ1-5
CASSPRQGTQPQHF
TGTGCCAGCAGCCCGCGCCAGGGGACTCAGCCCCAGCATTTT
>TRBD1|.|TRBV7-8|TRBJ2-7
CASSMTGASEQYF
TGTGCCAGCAGCATGACAGGGGCGAGCGAGCAGTACTTC